The rows below give T cell receptor beta chains drawn from one sample of a study of identical twins. Via MiXCR, TCRdb re-called the 5' RACE reads, giving one row per CDR3 protein. The sample includes roughly 540,000 distinct CDR3 sequences, 20% to 25% seen only once; the top ten take about 0.91%. These data also featured in a second study, about T cells expressing NK-cell markers.

The specimen was CD4+ T cells sorted from blood. The receptor set was obtained from a young woman in good health. Each CDR3 is given with its conserved first and last residue. D genes are given only for firm matches. The size field is filled for only some rows; it gives once, few, many or a size class.

>TRBJ2-1|TRBV24-1|NA|NA
TGTGCCACCAGTGATGCCAGCGCGAGTTACAATGAGCAGTTCTTC
CATSDASASYNEQFF
>TRBJ1-1|TRBV7-6|few|TRBD1
TGTGCCAGTCGGGGACAGTCGAACACTGAAGCTTTCTTT
CASRGQSNTEAFF
>TRBJ2-1|TRBV10-1|many|TRBD1
TGCGCCAGCAGCCGGGACAGAGCCTACAATGAGCAGTTCTTC
CASSRDRAYNEQFF
>TRBJ2-7|TRBV5-5|NA|NA
TGTGCCAGCAGCTTGGATCCGGGGTTTACCTACGAGCAGTACTTC
CASSLDPGFTYEQYF
>TRBJ2-7|TRBV27|many|NA
TGTGCCAGCAGTTTGAGGGACGGCTACGAGCAGTACTTC
CASSLRDGYEQYF
>TRBJ2-1|TRBV10-3|many|TRBD2
TGTGCCATCAGTGAGAACGGACTAGCGGGAGCCAATGAGCAGTTCTTC
CAISENGLAGANEQFF
>TRBJ2-7|TRBV20-1|few|TRBD2
TGCAGTGCTAGAGCCGCCGGGACTAGGGGCGAGCAGTACTTC
CSARAAGTRGEQYF
>TRBJ2-1|TRBV4-3|NA|NA
TGCGCCAGCAGCCATCGGGGGTTGGGTGAGCAGTTCTTC
CASSHRGLGEQFF
>TRBJ2-2|TRBV7-7|NA|NA
TGTGCTAGCAAATTACAGCCAGCGAACACCGGGGAGCTGTTTTTT
CASKLQPANTGELFF
>TRBJ1-1|TRBV20-1|NA|NA
TGCAGTGCTAGAAGGCAGGGGTTGATGAACACTGAAGCTTTCTTT
CSARRQGLMNTEAFF
>TRBJ1-2|TRBV18|NA|NA
TGTGCCAGCTCACCAGGCCGAGCGGACTATGGCTACACCTTC
CASSPGRADYGYTF
>TRBJ1-2|TRBV10-3|few|NA
TGTGCCATCACGAGCACCATTTCTAACTATGGCTACACCTTC
CAITSTISNYGYTF
>TRBJ1-1|TRBV20-1|few|TRBD1
TGCAGTGCTGGACAGGGGTGGACTGAAGCTTTCTTT
CSAGQGWTEAFF
>TRBJ1-1|TRBV7-9|few|NA
TGTGCCAGCAGCTCGTTTCGTTCCCCGTTGGTCTCTGAAGCTTTCTTT
CASSSFRSPLVSEAFF
>TRBJ2-1|TRBV6-5|NA|NA
TGTGCCAGCAGTAACACAGGGAGCTCCTACAATGAGCAGTTCTTC
CASSNTGSSYNEQFF
>TRBJ1-2|TRBV7-9|few|TRBD1
TGTGCCAGCAGCGGCCGGGACAGGGACAACTATGGCTACACCTTC
CASSGRDRDNYGYTF
>TRBJ2-2|TRBV20-1|many|NA
TGCAGTGCTAGATCCGGAGGGGCGAACACCGGGGAGCTGTTTTTT
CSARSGGANTGELFF
>TRBJ1-2|TRBV7-9|few|NA
TGTGCCAGCAGCGTTGGGACTCTTGGCTACACCTTC
CASSVGTLGYTF